These 13 T cell receptor beta chains originate from one sample sequenced in a study of PD-1 blockade in mismatch repair-deficient tumors. Repertoires were generated with immunoSEQ multiplex PCR, while TCRdb's copy carries only in-frame clones and drops some. The sample consists of some 130,000 clones, 88% of them appearing once. The material sequenced was peripheral blood, taken 72 weeks after starting pembrolizumab. The receptors come from an adult with mismatch repair-deficient cancer.

This sequence joins TRBV27 and TRBJ2-1, with 7 positions matching TRBD1. The V segment lost 4 bases and the J segment 5 bases; nucleotides outside the gene matches: 2. Germline loops: CDR1 MNHEY, CDR2 SMNVEV (reference sequence). This CDR3 region has 13 residues. CDR3 loop: CASSSGQNNEQFF. The CDR3, as DNA: TGTGCCAGCAGTTCGGGACAGAACAATGAGCAGTTCTTC.

Regarding this clone: At one of its ends the junction is not consistent with the germline gene, which may arise from a read error. Different DNA sequences within this sample yield the same CDR3. This rearrangement joins TRBV27 to TRBJ2-7; 7 positions match TRBD1. CDR1 MNHEY and CDR2 SMNVEV come from the germline V gene (reference sequence). CDR3 length: 15 amino acids. The CDR3 coding sequence is TGCGCCAGCAGTACAGGGGTCGCACCCTCCTACGAGCAGTACTTC. This translates into CASSTGVAPSYEQYF.

The chain joins TRBV6-1 to TRBJ2-1; D remains ambiguous. This CDR3 region has 15 residues. V lost 6 bases and J 0 bases, leaving 12 bases between the germline ends. CDR1 MNHNS and CDR2 SASEGT come from the germline V gene. The CDR3 reads CASSTQSSSYNEQFF. DNA for the CDR3: TGTGCCAGCAGCACTCAATCGAGCTCCTACAATGAGCAGTTCTTC.

The gene calls are TRBV6-5 and TRBJ2-7; D not resolved. CDR3 length: 13 amino acids. Germline V gene sequence: CDR1 MNHEY, CDR2 SVGAGI. V shed 0 bases and J shed 6 bases, with 9 bases lying between them. The CDR3 sequence: CASSYSMGGEQYF. The CDR3 bases are TGTGCCAGCAGTTACTCGATGGGTGGCGAGCAGTACTTC.

CDR3 sequence reads: CASRGTARNEQFF. The CDR3 region has the DNA TGCGCCAGCAGAGGGACAGCCAGAAATGAGCAGTTCTTC. The chain combines TRBV5-1 with TRBJ2-1, with 7 nucleotides matching TRBD1. Germline-derived CDR1 and CDR2 are SGHRS and YFSETQ. CDR3 size: 13 residues. Trimming at V came to 5 bases and at J to 7 bases, leaving 6 bases not matched to a gene.

Turning to this clone: Other DNA sequences from this sample encode an identical CDR3 as well. The rearrangement uses TRBV27 and TRBJ2-2; D is possibly TRBD2 (5 bases). The germline CDR1 and CDR2 sequences are MNHEY and SMNVEV (reference sequence). Trimming stripped 6 bases from V and 6 bases from J, with 11 bases between. The CDR3 is 13 amino acids. CDR3 sequence: CASRNRGAGELFF. CDR3 bases: TGTGCCAGCAGGAACCGGGGTGCCGGGGAGCTGTTTTTT.

This chain links TRBV28 with TRBJ2-1; D not certain. Germline V gives CDR1 MDHEN, CDR2 SYDVKM. The CDR3 runs to 15 residues. V was pared by 2 bases and J by 0 bases, with 8 bases between. CDR3 DNA: TGTGCCAGCAGTTTAGGCAGGCACTCCTACAATGAGCAGTTCTTC. Encoded protein: CASSLGRHSYNEQFF.

The chain links TRBV30 to TRBJ2-7; D is uncertain. V lost 3 bases to trimming and J lost 1 base, with 19 bases between them. CDR1 GTSNPN and CDR2 SVGIG come from the germline V gene (reference sequence). The CDR3 is made up of 16 amino acids. The CDR3 reads CAWSAVWGAESYEQYF. The CDR3 DNA is TGTGCCTGGAGCGCTGTTTGGGGTGCGGAGTCCTACGAGCAGTACTTC.

This rearrangement joins TRBV11-2 to TRBJ2-2; D is undetermined. From germline, CDR1 is SGHAT and CDR2 FQNNGV. This CDR3 contains 11 residues. V dropped 8 bases and J dropped 1 base, with 2 bases sitting between them. Here the CDR3 reads CASGNTGELFF. CDR3 nucleotide sequence: TGTGCCAGCGGGAACACCGGGGAGCTGTTTTTT.

V and J are TRBV7-2 and TRBJ2-1; 8 nucleotides agree with TRBD2. CDR1 is SGHTA and CDR2 is FQGNSA in the germline V gene. The CDR3 consists of 14 residues. The V segment lost 2 bases and the J segment 7 bases; nucleotides outside the gene matches: 4. The CDR3 sequence is CASSLSRGGNEQFF. The DNA of the CDR3 is TGTGCCAGCAGCTTATCTCGGGGGGGGAATGAGCAGTTCTTC.

The rearrangement links TRBV7-8 to TRBJ2-7; the D gene is possibly TRBD1 (6 bases). CDR1 is SGHVS and CDR2 is FQNEAQ in the germline V gene. There are 17 residues in the CDR3. V lost 0 bases, J lost 3 bases, and 18 bases lay in between. CDR3 sequence reads: CASSLAIGGRLFYEQYF. CDR3 DNA sequence: TGTGCCAGCAGCTTAGCAATAGGGGGTCGACTGTTCTACGAGCAGTACTTC.

This clone was seen once. The chain combines TRBV19 with TRBJ1-5; D remains ambiguous. The CDR3 runs 16 residues. Germline CDR1 is LNHDA and CDR2 is SQIVND (reference sequence). The V end lost 6 bases, the J end lost 4 bases, and 19 bases lay between the germline ends. As DNA, the CDR3 is TGTGCCAGTAGAAACAATAGGGCGACTTGGAATCAGCCCCAGCATTTT. Its translation is CASRNNRATWNQPQHF.

V is TRBV13 and J is TRBJ2-1; D possibly corresponds to TRBD1 (5 bases). The CDR3 spans 15 residues. V was trimmed by 1 base and J by 0 bases, leaving 7 bases between them. Germline CDR1 is PRHDT and CDR2 is FYEKMQ (reference sequence). The CDR3 region has the DNA TGTGCCAGCAGCTTAGTACAGGCCTCCTACAATGAGCAGTTCTTC. This encodes CASSLVQASYNEQFF. Supplemented by reference TRBV13 and TRBJ2-1, the full variable domain reads AAGVIQSPRHLIKEKRETATLKCYPIPRHDTVYWYQQGPGQDPQFLISFYEKMQSDKGSIPDRFSAQQFSDYHSELNMSSLELGDSALYFCASSLVQASYNEQFFGPGTRLTVL.